This TCR beta chain stems from a study of blood T cell repertoires in COVID-19. Study in general: Italy, Spain and the United States were the sources of the convalescent and acute COVID-19 samples.

Repertoires were generated with immunoSEQ multiplex PCR, while TCRdb's copy carries only in-frame clones and drops some. Among around 200,000 clones listed, about 89% were seen once. The germline gives CDR1 SNHLY, CDR2 FYNNEI. V trimming: 5 bases; J trimming: 0 bases; junction bases outside the gene matches: 10. The CDR3 extends over 17 amino acids. The TCR comes from a man between 65 and 85 years old with acute or convalescent COVID-19. J is TRBJ2-3 and V is TRBV2, with 8 bases matching TRBD2. Sequencing was performed on peripheral blood. The CDR3 sequence is CASSRILLAGSTDTQYF. The CDR3 nucleotides read TGTGCCAGCAGTCGGATCCTGTTAGCGGGAAGCACAGATACGCAGTATTTT. The full variable domain, in which reference TRBV2 and TRBJ2-3 provide the parts outside the CDR3, is EPEVTQTPSHQVTQMGQEVILRCVPISNHLYFYWYRQILGQKVEFLVSFYNNEISEKSEIFDDQFSVERPDGSNFTLKIRSTKLEDSAMYFCASSRILLAGSTDTQYFGPGTRLTVL.